This T cell receptor beta chain was recovered during a study of blood T cell repertoires in COVID-19. The table came from immunoSEQ multiplex PCR; TCRdb's copy has only in-frame clones and leaves some out. The table shows around 50,000 clones, with 80% to 90% occurring only once. With 1 base clipped from V and 3 bases from J, the junction kept 12 bases outside the gene matches. Germline-derived CDR1 and CDR2 are SGHTA and FQGTGA. The CDR3 spans 18 residues. This receptor was obtained from a woman aged 55-69 years with COVID-19, enrolled during active disease. The chain uses TRBV7-3 and TRBJ1-1; 9 bases line up with TRBD1. The sample taken for sequencing was peripheral blood. The CDR3 DNA follows: TGTGCCAGCAGCTTAAGCGGGCCGGACAGGGGTTTTGACACTGAAGCTTTCTTT. Protein: CASSLSGPDRGFDTEAFF.